The 25 T cell receptor beta chains given below trace back to one sample, sequenced in a study of blood T cells in healthy people across ages. Combining a sample-barcoded 5' primer with a J-beta primer mix, a second PCR ran for roughly 7 to 12 cycles. TCRdb recomputed calls from the 5' RACE reads with MiXCR, one row per CDR3 protein. Here the sample spans around 1.5 million distinct CDR3 sequences, about 31% being singletons. Sequencing was done on a sample of blood. These receptors originate from a woman in her 30s in good health.

This chain joins TRBV2 and TRBJ1-6; TRBD1 is a possible D gene (5 bases). Between the trimmed V and J ends, which lost 5 bases and 0 bases, there was a span of 14 bases. The germline gives CDR1 SNHLY, CDR2 FYNNEI. This CDR3 has 17 residues. The CDR3: CASSSGTKVSYNSPLHF. The CDR3 bases are TGTGCCAGCAGTTCCGGGACGAAGGTCTCCTATAATTCACCCCTCCACTTT.

This clonotype was seen ten or more times. The rearrangement uses TRBV4-1 and TRBJ1-2; maybe TRBD1 (5 bases). Germline V gene lookup returns CDR1 MGHRA and CDR2 YSYEKL. V dropped 1 base and J dropped 3 bases, with 12 bases sitting between them. This CDR3 region has 15 residues. The CDR3 sequence: CASSQVGAPDYGYTF. The CDR3 DNA is TGCGCCAGCAGCCAAGTAGGGGCACCGGACTATGGCTACACCTTC.

This clonotype turned up a few times. This rearrangement joins TRBV3-1 to TRBJ2-4; 8 bases agree with TRBD2. V shed 8 bases and J 0 bases; nucleotides not matched to a gene: 6. CDR1 and CDR2 (germline): LGHDT, YNNKEL (reference sequence). This CDR3 has 15 amino acids. CDR3 sequence reads: CASGPGGLAKNIQYF. CDR3 nucleotides: TGTGCCAGCGGGCCGGGAGGGTTAGCCAAAAACATTCAGTACTTC. Using reference TRBV3-1 and TRBJ2-4 for the parts outside the CDR3, the full variable domain is DTAVSQTPKYLVTQMGNDKSIKCEQNLGHDTMYWYKQDSKKFLKIMFSYNNKELIINETVPNRFSPKSPDKAHLNLHINSLELGDSAVYFCASGPGGLAKNIQYFGAGTRLSVL.

This clonotype has a handful of counts. The chain carries TRBV9 and TRBJ1-2; D unclear. From germline, CDR1 is SGDLS and CDR2 YYNGEE. With 4 bases removed from V and 8 bases from J, the gap between germline ends came to 27 bases. The CDR3 length is 17 residues. The CDR3 sequence is CASSSQPGFSEIYGYTF. The CDR3 nucleotides are TGTGCCAGCAGCTCTCAACCGGGGTTTTCCGAAATTTACGGCTACACCTTC.

As DNA, the CDR3 is TGCAGCGTTGGGGGGGTGAGCTCCTACGAGCAGTACTTC. It translates to CSVGGVSSYEQYF. This chain uses TRBV29-1 with TRBJ2-7; D possibly corresponds to TRBD2 (6 bases). Germline V gene sequence: CDR1 SQVTM, CDR2 ANQGSEA. Trimming stripped 4 bases from V and 0 bases from J, with 10 bases between. This CDR3 comprises 13 residues.

This clonotype appeared many times. The V and J genes are TRBV29-1 and TRBJ2-1; 10 bases fit TRBD2. The germline V gene encodes CDR1 SQVTM and CDR2 ANQGSEA. V shed 7 bases, J shed 6 bases, and the junction held 9 bases outside the gene matches. The CDR3 has 14 amino acids. The CDR3 nucleotides read TGCAGCGCGGGGACTAGCGAATCCCTCAATGAGCAGTTCTTC. It codes for CSAGTSESLNEQFF.

This clonotype was recorded a few times. J is TRBJ2-3 and V is TRBV10-3, with TRBD2 matching 11 bases. CDR1 and CDR2 from the germline V gene are ENHRY and SYGVKD. The V gene end was trimmed by 1 base and the J gene end by 9 bases; junction bases not matched to a gene: 12. The CDR3 is 17 residues long. The CDR3, as DNA: TGTGCCATCAGTGAGTATAGAGTAGCGGGGGGGCCGAGGACGCAGTATTTT. It specifies CAISEYRVAGGPRTQYF.

In regard to this clonotype: One end of the junction varies from germline; a read error may be responsible. The chain has TRBV27 and TRBJ2-7; TRBD1 matches 8 bases. Germline CDR1 is MNHEY and CDR2 is SMNVEV (reference sequence). The CDR3 covers 15 residues. This CDR3 is CVSSKDRANSYEQYF. The CDR3 bases are TGTGTCAGCAGCAAGGACAGGGCTAACTCCTACGAGCAGTACTTC.

This clonotype was seen a single time. This sequence joins TRBV6-5 and TRBJ2-3, with unresolved D. The CDR3 has 14 residues. Trimming took 8 bases from V and 2 from J, leaving 14 bases between them. Germline V gene lookup returns CDR1 MNHEY and CDR2 SVGAGI. The CDR3: CASGRLPFTDTQYF. CDR3 DNA sequence: TGTGCCAGCGGGCGATTACCATTCACAGATACGCAGTATTTT.

In its sample, this clonotype was seen a few times. The chain employs TRBV27 and TRBJ2-2; D possibly corresponds to TRBD1 (5 bases). The CDR3 totals 13 residues. Germline-derived CDR1 and CDR2 are MNHEY and SMNVEV (reference sequence). Trimming removed 10 bases from V and 0 bases from J, with 9 bases in between. This CDR3 reads CATTDPNTGELFF. CDR3 sequence (DNA): TGTGCCACGACAGATCCGAACACCGGGGAGCTGTTTTTT.

The chain joins TRBV2 to TRBJ2-5; D tentatively reads TRBD1 or TRBD2 (6 bases each). The closer fit of TRBJ2-7 to the DNA end suggests the J call may be wrong. Germline CDR1 SNHLY, CDR2 FYNNEI. This CDR3 has 17 amino acids. CDR3 DNA sequence: TGTGCCAGCAGTAAAGGGGGTGGAGGGAAGAGCGCCTACGAGCAGTACTTC. It specifies CASSKGGGGKSAYEQYF.

The gene calls are TRBV27 and TRBJ1-5; D is undetermined. The CDR3 covers 16 residues. From germline, CDR1 is MNHEY and CDR2 SMNVEV (reference sequence). Trimming took off 0 bases at V and 4 bases at J, with 13 bases between the two ends. The CDR3 region has the DNA TGTGCCAGCAGTTTATCGTTCAGGACGGGGAATCAGCCCCAGCATTTT. Protein product: CASSLSFRTGNQPQHF.

This clonotype appeared a few times. The V gene is TRBV4-1, the J gene TRBJ1-4; D gene unclear. The V and J ends lost 3 bases and 0 bases respectively, with 5 bases between them. CDR3 length: 14 residues. CDR1 is MGHRA and CDR2 is YSYEKL in the germline V gene. The CDR3 loop reads CASSQRATNEKLFF. The CDR3 nucleotides read TGCGCCAGCAGCCAGCGTGCAACTAATGAAAAACTGTTTTTT.

This clonotype showed up many times. This chain connects TRBV25-1 to TRBJ2-5; D unresolved. Germline CDR1 reads MGHDK; CDR2 reads SYGVNS. The CDR3 length is 12 residues. Trimming shortened V by 4 bases and J by 5 bases, and 8 bases separated the two germline ends. The chain's CDR3 is CASSGPQETQYF. DNA of the CDR3: TGTGCCAGCAGTGGACCTCAGGAGACCCAGTACTTC.

Turning to this clonotype: Germline and junction disagree at one end, which may indicate a read error. This chain connects TRBV9 to TRBJ2-3; 12 nucleotides agree with TRBD2. The CDR3 spans 18 residues. Germline CDR1 is SGDLS and CDR2 is YYNGEE. This CDR3 is CASSVGLAGAFVADTRYF. The DNA for the CDR3 is TGTGCCAGCAGCGTAGGACTAGCGGGAGCATTTGTCGCAGATACGCGGTATTTT.

The rearrangement joins TRBV6-1 to TRBJ2-7, with D maybe TRBD2 (6 bases). Trimming removed 2 bases from V and 0 bases from J, with 11 bases in between. Per germline, CDR1 MNHNS and CDR2 SASEGT. This CDR3 has 15 amino acids. CDR3 coding DNA: TGTGCCAGCAGTGAATGGGGACTCCCCTCCTACGAGCAGTACTTC. Translated: CASSEWGLPSYEQYF.

The rearrangement joins TRBV6-1 to TRBJ1-2; D uncertain. V was cut by 10 bases and J by 4 bases, with 22 bases left in between. CDR3 size: 15 residues. The germline CDR1 and CDR2 sequences are MNHNS and SASEGT. The DNA for the CDR3 is TGTGCCACCCGAAGGGAAACGTCTCGACTCTATGGCTACACCTTC. Encoded protein: CATRRETSRLYGYTF.

J is TRBJ2-4 and V is TRBV6-5; a weak D match, TRBD1 (6 bases). The CDR3 is made up of 16 amino acids. V was shortened by 6 bases and J by 3 bases, with 18 bases between the two germline ends. The germline gives CDR1 MNHEY, CDR2 SVGAGI. CDR3 sequence reads: CASRHSQTGNKNIQYF. The CDR3 coding sequence is TGTGCCAGCAGGCACTCCCAAACAGGGAACAAAAACATTCAGTACTTC.

The chain has TRBV27 and TRBJ1-5; D is ambiguous. V gave up 6 bases and J gave up 0 bases, with 9 bases separating them. Germline V gives CDR1 MNHEY, CDR2 SMNVEV (reference sequence). The CDR3 consists of 14 residues. The chain's CDR3 is CASRPGNSNQPQHF. Written as DNA, the CDR3 is TGTGCCAGCAGACCCGGCAATAGCAATCAGCCCCAGCATTTT.

In its sample, this clonotype was seen once. The chain links TRBV20-1 to TRBJ2-1, with D hard to call. V was trimmed by 5 bases and J by 0 bases, leaving 11 bases between them. The germline CDR1 and CDR2 sequences are DFQATT and SNEGSKA (reference sequence). The CDR3 runs to 14 residues. CDR3 sequence reads: CSAGGESSYNEQFF. The DNA for the CDR3 is TGCAGTGCTGGCGGCGAAAGCTCCTACAATGAGCAGTTCTTC.

This clonotype came up a few times. CDR3 in amino acids: CASGFDSYEQYF. In DNA form, the CDR3 reads TGTGCTAGTGGTTTTGACTCCTACGAGCAGTACTTC. V is TRBV12-5 and J is TRBJ2-7; D remains ambiguous. Trimming removed 3 bases at V and 0 bases at J, with 3 bases between. Per germline, CDR1 LGHNT and CDR2 FRNRAP. The CDR3 totals 12 residues.

This clonotype has only a few counts. The chain joins TRBV20-1 to TRBJ2-1; D remains ambiguous. The CDR3 extends over 15 amino acids. The germline gives CDR1 DFQATT, CDR2 SNEGSKA (reference sequence). Between the trimmed V and J ends, which lost 6 bases and 4 bases, there was a span of 19 bases. The chain's CDR3 is CSAKSASRAYNEQFF. In nucleotides, the CDR3 is TGCAGTGCCAAGAGCGCGAGTAGGGCTTACAATGAGCAGTTCTTC.

The rearrangement uses TRBV6-1 and TRBJ2-7, with D hard to call. Between the trimmed V and J ends, which lost 9 bases and 0 bases, there was a span of 12 bases. CDR1 and CDR2 (germline): MNHNS, SASEGT. The CDR3 spans 13 residues. The CDR3 region has the DNA TGTGCCAGTCTTGGGTCCAGCTCCTACGAGCAGTACTTC. It yields the protein CASLGSSSYEQYF.

This clonotype was detected a few times. J is TRBJ2-7 and V is TRBV6-2 or TRBV6-3; TRBD1 matches 10 bases. Trimming removed 4 bases from V and 1 base from J; junction bases left unmatched: 10. Germline CDR1 MNHEY, CDR2 SVGEGT. The CDR3 has 17 residues. CDR3 sequence: CASSFLYRDRGSYEQYF. The CDR3 DNA sequence: TGTGCCAGCAGTTTCTTATACCGGGACAGGGGATCCTACGAGCAGTACTTC.

This clonotype was detected a few times. This rearrangement joins TRBV28 to TRBJ2-1; D is uncertain. From germline, CDR1 is MDHEN and CDR2 SYDVKM. V was clipped by 6 bases and J by 9 bases, with 12 bases between them. The length of the CDR3 is 12 residues. The CDR3 reads CASRGIKPEQFF. Written as DNA, the CDR3 is TGTGCCAGCAGAGGGATTAAGCCTGAGCAGTTCTTC.